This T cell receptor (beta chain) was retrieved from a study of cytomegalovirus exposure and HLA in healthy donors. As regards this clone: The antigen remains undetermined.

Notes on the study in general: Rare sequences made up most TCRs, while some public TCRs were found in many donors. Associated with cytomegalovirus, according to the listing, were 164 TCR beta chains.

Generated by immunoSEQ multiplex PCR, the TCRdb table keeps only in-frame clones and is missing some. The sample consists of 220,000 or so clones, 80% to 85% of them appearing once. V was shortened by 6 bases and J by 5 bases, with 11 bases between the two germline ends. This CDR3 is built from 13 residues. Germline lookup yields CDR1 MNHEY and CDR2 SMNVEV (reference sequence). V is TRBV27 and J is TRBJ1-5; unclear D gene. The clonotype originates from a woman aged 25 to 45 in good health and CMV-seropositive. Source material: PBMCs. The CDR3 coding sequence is TGTGCCAGCAGCCCTGGCGGGTATCAGCCCCAGCATTTT. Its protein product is CASSPGGYQPQHF.